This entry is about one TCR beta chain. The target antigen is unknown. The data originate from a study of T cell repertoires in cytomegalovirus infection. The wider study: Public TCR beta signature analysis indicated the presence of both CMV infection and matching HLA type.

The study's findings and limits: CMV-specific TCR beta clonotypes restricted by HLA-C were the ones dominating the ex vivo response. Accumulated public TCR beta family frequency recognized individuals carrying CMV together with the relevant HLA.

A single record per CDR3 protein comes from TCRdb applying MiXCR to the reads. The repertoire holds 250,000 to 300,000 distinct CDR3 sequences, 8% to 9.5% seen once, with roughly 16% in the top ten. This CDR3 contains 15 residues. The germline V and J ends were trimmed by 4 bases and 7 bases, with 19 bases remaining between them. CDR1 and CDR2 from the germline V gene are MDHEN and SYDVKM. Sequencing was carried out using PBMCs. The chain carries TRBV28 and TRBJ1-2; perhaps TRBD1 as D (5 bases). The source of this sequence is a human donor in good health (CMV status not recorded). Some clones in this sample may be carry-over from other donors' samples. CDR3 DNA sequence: TGTGCCAGCAGTTCGTCGGGGACGGGGCTAAGTGGCTACACCTTC. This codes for CASSSSGTGLSGYTF.